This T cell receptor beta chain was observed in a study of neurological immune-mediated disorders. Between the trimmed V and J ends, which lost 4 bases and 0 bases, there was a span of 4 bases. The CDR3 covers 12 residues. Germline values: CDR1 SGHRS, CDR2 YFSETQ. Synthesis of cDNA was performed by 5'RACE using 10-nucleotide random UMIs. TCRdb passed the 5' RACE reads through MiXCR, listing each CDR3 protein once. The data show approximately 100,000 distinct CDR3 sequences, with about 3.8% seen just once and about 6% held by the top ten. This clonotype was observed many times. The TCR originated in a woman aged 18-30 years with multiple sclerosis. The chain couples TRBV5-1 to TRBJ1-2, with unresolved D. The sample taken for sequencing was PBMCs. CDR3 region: CASSQTNYGYTF. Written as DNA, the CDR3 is TGCGCCAGCAGCCAGACTAACTATGGCTACACCTTC.